This entry is about one T cell receptor beta chain. Its matching antigen is unknown. This sample is drawn from a study of shared clonotypes between healthy human individuals. Regarding the study as a whole: It was expected that sequencing depth would affect clonotype sharing among donors. Clonotype sharing across a few donors was observed for around 5.1% of naive CD4 clonotypes.

Nashville, Tennessee was home to all donors, who were Caucasian adults. Replicate PCRs run on sorted subsets employed 200 ng DNA, 25,000 to 35,000 T cell genomes. The assay was immunoSEQ multiplex PCR, and TCRdb's table has in-frame clones only and misses some. The sample carries approximately 1,000,000 clones, 60% to 85% recorded once. Sequenced: memory CD4+ T cells from PBMCs. As to subset: CD45RA-negative fraction. The TCR sequence derives from a young man in good health. Some clones in this sample may be carry-over from other donors' samples.

CDR3 sequence (DNA): TGCAGCGAATTTGCGGGAGGAGAGACCCAGTACTTC. Amino acid sequence: CSEFAGGETQYF. V is TRBV29-1 and J is TRBJ2-5, with 8 bases lining up with TRBD2. With 7 bases clipped from V and 4 bases from J, the junction kept 5 bases outside the gene matches. The germline V gene encodes CDR1 SQVTM and CDR2 ANQGSEA. The CDR3 runs to 12 residues.